This T cell receptor beta chain comes out of a study of blood T cells in healthy people across ages. In germline, CDR1 is SNHLY, CDR2 FYNNEI. Trimming took 6 bases from V and 6 from J, leaving 13 bases between them. CDR3 length: 13 residues. PCR was performed a second time for roughly 6 to 12 cycles using a sample-barcoded 5' primer and a J-beta primer mix. Using its own MiXCR run on the 5' RACE reads, TCRdb lists one record per CDR3 protein. The table lists roughly 1.7 million distinct CDR3 sequences, about 31% of them singletons, with about 10% in the top ten. J is TRBJ2-3 and V is TRBV2, with a weak D call TRBD2 (5 bases). Sample: blood. The TCR sequence derives from a woman in her twenties or thirties in good health. The CDR3 bases are TGTGCCAGCAGGAGCGGTACTGGTGATACGCAGTATTTT. As protein: CASRSGTGDTQYF.